These 7 T cell receptor beta chains came from one sample sequenced in a study of T cells in Graves' hyperthyroidism and ophthalmopathy. Amplification targeted TCR beta CDR3 regions from RNA transcripts. First-round RT-PCR with HTBI primers amplified the TCR CDR3 region. In TCRdb, the multiplex PCR reads were re-called with MiXCR into one record per CDR3 protein. The sample yields 650,000 to 850,000 distinct CDR3 sequences, 15% to 20% seen once. The sequenced material came from blood. The receptors stem from a woman in her forties or fifties with Graves' hyperthyroidism that later progressed to Graves' ophthalmopathy.

This rearrangement joins TRBV7-9 to TRBJ2-6; D uncertain. This CDR3 is built from 15 residues. V lost 11 bases, J lost 0 bases, and 14 bases lay in between. Germline lookup yields CDR1 SEHNR and CDR2 FQNEAQ (reference sequence). The CDR3 nucleotides are TGTGCCTCTCGGCAGGAGCCCTCTGGGGCCAACGTCCTGACTTTC. Translation gives CASRQEPSGANVLTF.

This clonotype was recorded a few times. The V call is TRBV20-1, the J call TRBJ1-4; the D is unclear. Between the trimmed V and J ends, which lost 6 bases and 8 bases, there was a span of 16 bases. Germline assignment: CDR1 DFQATT and CDR2 SNEGSKA (reference sequence). This CDR3 is 13 amino acids long. The CDR3 here is CSARDNISEKLFF. CDR3 coding DNA: TGCAGTGCAAGGGATAATATCAGCGAAAAACTGTTTTTT.

This clonotype came up a few times. A much larger clone sits a single nucleotide away, making a read error possible. The chain recombines TRBV3-1 with TRBJ1-3; D might be TRBD1 (6 bases). The CDR3 runs 15 residues. Per the germline V gene, CDR1 is LGHDT and CDR2 is YNNKEL (reference sequence). The CDR3 DNA sequence: TGTGCCAGCGGCCAACCAGGGGATATGCGAAACACCATATATTTT. Translating it yields CASGQPGDMRNTIYF.

This clonotype was counted a few times. The J gene is TRBJ1-1, the V gene TRBV18; D gene ambiguous. V was trimmed by 0 bases and J by 1 base, leaving 9 bases between them. The CDR3 runs 15 residues. Germline CDR1 and CDR2: KGHSH and LQKENI. The CDR3 here is CASSPPGSRNTEAFF. As DNA, the CDR3 is TGTGCCAGCTCACCACCGGGGAGCCGGAACACTGAAGCTTTCTTT.

The count of this clonotype is one. This chain connects TRBV6-1 to TRBJ1-6; D may be TRBD1 (6 bases). Trimming cost V 5 bases and J 8 bases, with 13 bases left between them. CDR3 length: 14 residues. The germline gives CDR1 MNHNS, CDR2 SASEGT. This chain's CDR3 is CASSRQGFDSPLHF. Written as DNA, the CDR3 is TGTGCCAGCAGTCGGCAGGGGTTTGATTCACCCCTCCACTTT.

The chain couples TRBV6-5 to TRBJ2-2; D remains unclear. Trimming cost V 2 bases and J 7 bases, with 8 bases left between them. Germline V gene lookup returns CDR1 MNHEY and CDR2 SVGAGI. The length of the CDR3 is 13 residues. The CDR3 loop reads CASSYGPSGELFF. The CDR3 DNA reads as TGTGCCAGCAGTTACGGCCCCAGCGGGGAGCTGTTTTTT.

This clonotype was detected only a few times. The rearrangement links TRBV19 to TRBJ2-5; D may match TRBD1 or TRBD2 (5 bases each). Germline values: CDR1 LNHDA, CDR2 SQIVND (reference sequence). The CDR3 sequence is 13 residues long. The ends were cut back, 1 base at V and 3 bases at J, with 6 bases in the middle. DNA of the CDR3: TGTGCCAGTAGTATAGGAGGGGAAGAGACCCAGTACTTC. This sequence encodes CASSIGGEETQYF. Combining the CDR3 with reference TRBV19 and TRBJ2-5 gives the whole variable domain DGGITQSPKYLFRKEGQNVTLSCEQNLNHDAMYWYRQDPGQGLRLIYYSQIVNDFQKGDIAEGYSVSREKKESFPLTVTSAQKNPTAFYLCASSIGGEETQYFGPGTRLLVL.